This entry lists 22 T cell receptor beta chains sequenced from one sample in a study of blood T cell repertoires in COVID-19. Clones were sequenced by immunoSEQ multiplex PCR, and TCRdb holds only the in-frame ones, with some missing. Of approximately 280,000 clones in the sample, approximately 90% were seen once. Sequencing was performed on PBMCs or T cells enriched from blood (not recorded which). The receptors were sampled from a woman aged 40 to 50 who had recovered from COVID-19.

This clone was seen a few times. This chain connects TRBV6-2 or TRBV6-3 to TRBJ2-6; D unclear. The V gene lost 0 bases and the J gene lost 0 bases, with 3 bases spanning the gap. Germline CDR1 reads MNHEY; CDR2 reads SVGEGT. The CDR3 is 15 amino acids. In DNA form, the CDR3 reads TGTGCCAGCAGTTACTCGTACTCTGGGGCCAACGTCCTGACTTTC. Amino acids: CASSYSYSGANVLTF.

This clone was seen a few times. This chain connects TRBV5-1 to TRBJ1-2, with TRBD1 matching 7 bases. The germline V gene has CDR1 SGHRS and CDR2 YFSETQ. CDR3 size: 14 residues. V was pared by 4 bases and J by 7 bases, with 10 bases of the junction left unmatched. CDR3 DNA sequence: TGCGCCAGCAGCCCCGACAGGGAAGATCCTGGCTACACCTTC. Translating gives CASSPDREDPGYTF.

The V gene is TRBV20-1, the J gene TRBJ2-7, with a weak D call TRBD2 (5 bases). Trimming removed 3 bases from V and 3 bases from J, with 6 bases in between. Per germline, CDR1 DFQATT and CDR2 SNEGSKA (reference sequence). This CDR3 region has 11 residues. CDR3 nucleotides: TGCAGTGCTAGCGCGGGCTACGAGCAGTACTTC. Its translation is CSASAGYEQYF.

The sample holds many counts of this clone. The genes are TRBV5-4 and TRBJ2-7; TRBD1 agrees at 10 bases. Unmatched junction bases numbered 6, after V lost 1 base and J lost 5 bases. The CDR3 covers 15 residues. CDR1 SGHNT and CDR2 YYREEE come from the germline V gene (reference sequence). The CDR3, as DNA: TGTGCCAGCAGCTTGTATGGGACAGGGGTACACGAGCAGTACTTC. Its protein is CASSLYGTGVHEQYF.

The J gene is TRBJ2-7, the V gene TRBV7-6, with 14 bases that match TRBD2. The CDR3 consists of 16 residues. With 5 bases clipped from V and 6 bases from J, the junction kept 9 bases outside the gene matches. CDR1 is SGHVS and CDR2 is FNYEAQ in the germline V gene. The DNA of the CDR3 is TGTGCCAGCAGCCCGGGACTAGCGGGAGTAAAGTCCGAGCAGTACTTC. It yields the protein CASSPGLAGVKSEQYF.

There are a few counts of this clone. The chain couples TRBV19 to TRBJ1-2; possibly TRBD1 for D (5 bases). CDR1 is LNHDA and CDR2 is SQIVND in the germline V gene (reference sequence). V gave up 5 bases and J gave up 6 bases, with 13 bases separating them. This CDR3 contains 13 residues. The CDR3, as DNA: TGTGCCAGTAGTTGGGGGGGAAGTGATGGCTACACCTTC. Residues: CASSWGGSDGYTF.

The chain combines TRBV20-1 with TRBJ1-2, with unresolved D. The CDR3 loop spans 11 amino acids. In germline, CDR1 is DFQATT, CDR2 SNEGSKA (reference sequence). V was shortened by 0 bases and J by 8 bases, with 7 bases between the two germline ends. CDR3 bases: TGCAGTGCTAGAGATCTGGCCGGCTACACCTTC. Translating it yields CSARDLAGYTF.

This chain links TRBV7-6 with TRBJ1-2, with D perhaps TRBD1 (6 bases). Trimming removed 4 bases at V and 8 bases at J, with 17 bases between. The germline V gene encodes CDR1 SGHVS and CDR2 FNYEAQ. The CDR3 is 14 residues long. The CDR3: CASSSGGLPGGYTF. The CDR3 coding sequence is TGTGCCAGCAGCTCGGGGGGGCTGCCGGGCGGCTACACCTTC.

The CDR3 region has the DNA TGTGCCAGCAGCCAGGTGACCAACACTGAAGCTTTCTTT. Protein: CASSQVTNTEAFF. The chain has TRBV7-2 and TRBJ1-1, with D uncertain. V gave up 5 bases and J gave up 2 bases, with 9 bases separating them. The CDR3 loop spans 13 amino acids. CDR1 and CDR2 (germline): SGHTA, FQGNSA.

This rearrangement joins TRBV7-3 to TRBJ2-5; possible D gene TRBD2, 5 bases. The CDR3 is 14 amino acids. Per germline, CDR1 SGHTA and CDR2 FQGTGA. The germline V and J ends were trimmed by 1 base and 4 bases, with 10 bases remaining between them. The DNA of the CDR3 is TGTGCCAGCAGCTTAATCGCTGGAGGAGAGACCCAGTACTTC. The encoded protein is CASSLIAGGETQYF. The full variable domain, with the rest looked up from reference TRBV7-3 and TRBJ2-5, is GAGVSQTPSNKVTEKGKYVELRCDPISGHTALYWYRQSLGQGPEFLIYFQGTGAADDSGLPNDRFFAVRPEGSVSTLKIQRTERGDSAVYLCASSLIAGGETQYFGPGTRLLVL.

The chain carries TRBV28 and TRBJ1-2, with D perhaps TRBD1 (5 bases). This CDR3 comprises 12 residues. Germline values: CDR1 MDHEN, CDR2 SYDVKM. The V gene lost 5 bases and the J gene lost 7 bases, with 11 bases spanning the gap. The CDR3 nucleotides read TGTGCCAGCAGTCTGGACATCCGTGGCTACACCTTC. Its translation: CASSLDIRGYTF.

In regard to this clone: Lacking the conserved final phenylalanine or tryptophan, this CDR3 likely reflects a read error. The chain employs TRBV5-1 and TRBJ2-7, with TRBD2 matching 10 bases. The CDR3 consists of 14 residues. Germline-derived CDR1 and CDR2 are SGHRS and YFSETQ. Trimming at V came to 1 base and at J to 3 bases, leaving 1 base not matched to a gene. CDR3 nucleotide sequence: TGCGCCAGCAGCTTGACTAGCGGGAACTACGAGCAGTACCTC. This sequence encodes CASSLTSGNYEQYL.

The V call is TRBV5-1, the J call TRBJ1-2; no firm D call. The CDR3 spans 15 residues. The ends were cut back, 4 bases at V and 0 bases at J, with 13 bases in the middle. Germline CDR1 reads SGHRS; CDR2 reads YFSETQ. CDR3 nucleotides: TGCGCCAGCAGCCCGGGCGGGTCTGCTAACTATGGCTACACCTTC. Protein sequence: CASSPGGSANYGYTF.

The table lists this clone with a few counts. This sequence joins TRBV6-6 and TRBJ2-1; TRBD2 matches 7 bases. The V segment lost 5 bases and the J segment 2 bases; nucleotides outside the gene matches: 6. The CDR3 consists of 15 residues. The germline V gene encodes CDR1 MNHNY and CDR2 SVGAGI (reference sequence). CDR3 nucleotides: TGTGCCAGCAGTCTGCGGGAGTTTGCCTACAATGAGCAGTTCTTC. Its translation is CASSLREFAYNEQFF.

V is TRBV2 and J is TRBJ1-1; possibly TRBD1 for D (5 bases). The CDR3 runs to 13 residues. Per the germline V gene, CDR1 is SNHLY and CDR2 is FYNNEI. Deletions cut 8 bases from V and 0 bases from J, with 10 bases between. The CDR3 sequence is CASGGAMNTEAFF. For the CDR3, the DNA is TGTGCCAGCGGTGGGGCCATGAACACTGAAGCTTTCTTT.

This clone was observed a single time. CDR3 loop: CASSSEGASGSYEQYF. CDR3 sequence (DNA): TGTGCCAGCAGCTCCGAGGGGGCTAGCGGGAGCTACGAGCAGTACTTC. This chain connects TRBV7-3 to TRBJ2-7, with 10 bases aligning to TRBD2. The CDR3 sequence is 16 residues long. The trim removed 4 bases at V and 3 bases at J, leaving 9 bases unmatched. The germline CDR1 and CDR2 sequences are SGHTA and FQGTGA.

The chain couples TRBV4-2 to TRBJ2-2, with 9 bases that match TRBD2. Germline-derived CDR1 and CDR2 are LGHNA and YNFKEQ. The CDR3 sequence is 16 residues long. Trimming removed 1 base from V and 7 bases from J; junction bases left unmatched: 7. The CDR3 loop reads CASSQGRGLAGGELFF. The CDR3 DNA sequence: TGTGCCAGCAGCCAAGGCCGGGGACTAGCAGGCGGGGAGCTGTTTTTT.

This clone has just a few counts. The CDR3: CASRGLAGVRSGANVLTF. CDR3 DNA: TGTGCCAGTAGGGGACTAGCGGGAGTGAGGTCTGGGGCCAACGTCCTGACTTTC. The chain joins TRBV19 to TRBJ2-6; 14 bases match TRBD2. Losses at the gene ends were 6 bases for V and 1 base for J; bases not matched to a gene: 5. Germline V gene data show CDR1 as LNHDA and CDR2 as SQIVND (reference sequence). There are 18 residues in the CDR3.

The V gene is TRBV15, the J gene TRBJ2-1; 10 nucleotides match TRBD2. CDR1 is LNHNV and CDR2 is YYDKDF in the germline V gene (reference sequence). Unmatched junction bases numbered 4, after V lost 0 bases and J lost 2 bases. The CDR3 has 17 amino acids. This CDR3 reads CATSREQAGGTYNEQFF. The CDR3 coding sequence is TGTGCCACCAGCAGAGAGCAAGCGGGAGGGACCTACAATGAGCAGTTCTTC.

This chain connects TRBV7-2 to TRBJ1-1; TRBD1 aligns across 10 bases. Germline trimming cut 3 bases from V and 4 bases from J; bases unmatched to any gene: 2. Germline V gene data show CDR1 as SGHTA and CDR2 as FQGNSA. This CDR3 spans 14 amino acids. CDR3 loop: CASSLGQGSTEAFF. CDR3 coding DNA: TGTGCCAGCAGCTTGGGACAGGGGAGCACTGAAGCTTTCTTT.

V usage is TRBV12-3 or TRBV12-4 and J usage is TRBJ1-6; 7 nucleotides line up with TRBD1. Trimming took 6 bases from V and 6 from J; bases not matched to a gene: 2. There are 13 residues in the CDR3. The CDR3 reads CASSGTANSPLHF. The DNA for the CDR3 is TGTGCCAGCAGCGGGACAGCTAATTCACCCCTCCACTTT.

The V and J genes are TRBV5-8 and TRBJ2-7, with 10 positions matching TRBD1. V was clipped by 9 bases and J by 3 bases; unmatched bases: 6. CDR1 is SGHTS and CDR2 is YDEGEE in the germline V gene. This CDR3 is 13 amino acids long. The CDR3: CATRDRGYYEQYF. The DNA for the CDR3 is TGTGCCACCAGGGACAGGGGCTACTACGAGCAGTACTTC.